This is a list of T cell receptor beta chains from one sample in a study of cytomegalovirus exposure and HLA in healthy donors. Method: immunoSEQ multiplex PCR; TCRdb's copy keeps in-frame clones and lacks some. The sample yields roughly 170,000 clones, 80% to 90% seen once. The source material was PBMCs. All receptors come from a girl aged 2 to 10 in good health and CMV-seropositive. The CDR3 runs from the conserved cysteine through the conserved F or W. A D gene is named only where the DNA matches it firmly. The size entry is marked missing in some rows and otherwise reads once, few, many or a size class.

D	V	J	size	DNA	CDR3
TRBD2	TRBV6-1	TRBJ2-7	NA	TGTGCCAGCAGTGTTCAACTAGCGGGGGGTGAGCAGTACTTC	CASSVQLAGGEQYF
NA	TRBV6-1	TRBJ2-2	NA	TGTGCCAGCAGTGTTATAAGGGAGGCCGGGGAGCTGTTTTTT	CASSVIREAGELFF
NA	TRBV6-1	TRBJ1-2	NA	TGTGCCAGCAGTTCCCCCGACATCCCCTATGGCTACACCTTC	CASSSPDIPYGYTF
NA	TRBV27	TRBJ1-5	NA	TGTGCCAGCAGTTTATTCGGTGGACAGATTAATAGCAATCAGCCCCAGCATTTT	CASSLFGGQINSNQPQHF
NA	TRBV4-1	TRBJ2-1	NA	TGCGCCAGCAGGAACAGGGATAATGAGCAGTTCTTC	CASRNRDNEQFF
NA	TRBV7-2	TRBJ1-4	once	TGTGCCAGCAGCGCGGCAGCGGCAACTAATGAAAAACTGTTTTTT	CASSAAAATNEKLFF
NA	TRBV7-9	TRBJ1-1	NA	TGTGCCAGCAGCTTAGCCGGGGGTGGGGCTGAAGCTTTCTTT	CASSLAGGGAEAFF
NA	TRBV19	TRBJ1-1	NA	TGTGCCAGTGGTATCCGGGACACCCTAACAGAAGCTTTCTTT	CASGIRDTLTEAFF
NA	TRBV7-7	TRBJ2-6	few	TGTGCTAGCAGCTTCGGTGAATCTGGGGCCAACGTCCTGACTTTC	CASSFGESGANVLTF
NA	TRBV7-7	TRBJ2-1	NA	TGTGCTAGCAGCTTAGGGAGCGGGACACACAATGAGCAGTTCTTC	CASSLGSGTHNEQFF
NA	TRBV6-1	TRBJ2-7	NA	TGTGCCAGCAGTGACGTGTCAGAAAGCTACGAGCAGTACTTC	CASSDVSESYEQYF
TRBD2	TRBV11-2	TRBJ2-7	NA	TGTGCCAGCAGCACGGACCGACTAGCTCGAGAGCAGTACTTC	CASSTDRLAREQYF
NA	TRBV4-2	TRBJ1-2	NA	TGTGCCAGCAGCGACGGGATCCAGTCAACCGTACCCTATGGCTACACCTTC	CASSDGIQSTVPYGYTF
NA	TRBV15	TRBJ1-2	NA	TGTGCCACCAGTGTTCCAGAGACTTATGGCTACACCTTC	CATSVPETYGYTF
TRBD2	TRBV2	TRBJ2-3	NA	TGTGCCAGCGGGGGGGAGCGGGAGGGCCAGATGGCGCAGTATTTT	CASGGEREGQMAQYF
NA	TRBV15	TRBJ1-2	NA	TGTGCCACCAGCATAGGACAGCGCTATGGCTACACCTTC	CATSIGQRYGYTF